Detailed here is one T cell receptor beta chain. No antigen is known for it. An end of the junction differs from the germline gene, which may be a read error. This sample is part of a study of Graves' ophthalmopathy and Graves' hyperthyroidism (dated by TCRdb to between 2017 and 2018). A note on the overall study: Stable hyperthyroidism was defined as no progression to ophthalmopathy within 18 months of follow-up. To tell Graves' ophthalmopathy apart from Graves' hyperthyroidism, and to predict which patients would progress to ophthalmopathy, the study relied on TCR beta repertoire signatures. In total, under 150 blood samples were TCR-sequenced: some 43 ophthalmopathy, roughly 80 hyperthyroidism and about 17 hyperthyroidism-to-ophthalmopathy patients. To explore V-J signatures that separate ophthalmopathy from hyperthyroidism, a discovery set of about 100 patients was enrolled, consisting of 43 with ophthalmopathy and around 60 with stable hyperthyroidism. An independent validation cohort comprised fewer than 20 hyperthyroidism patients and 15 to 17 patients who later progressed from hyperthyroidism to ophthalmopathy. In a handful of hyperthyroidism patients, the T-cell repertoire of thyroid tissue was compared with the T-cell repertoire of blood. Following sample collection, hyperthyroidism patients were given methimazole at a starting dose of 30 mg daily, and ophthalmopathy patients were given high-dose intravenous methylprednisolone.

Hyperthyroidism patients were newly diagnosed, were aged 18 to 65 years, and had a disease duration under 2 months. Patients were excluded if they had other autoimmune diseases, uncontrolled infections, pregnancy or lactation. Clinical symptoms, serum thyroxine, TRAb, thyroid ultrasound and orbital computed tomography formed the basis of the diagnosis. Total RNA was extracted using Trizol reagent, and RNA quality was checked on an Agilent 2100 Bioanalyzer. TCR beta CDR3 regions were amplified from RNA transcripts for repertoire sequencing. A first-round RT-PCR used HTBI primers with the Qiagen OneStep RT-PCR kit, followed by a second-round multiplex PCR, size selection and purification. Sequencing of the libraries was carried out on an Illumina HiSeq2000 in paired-end mode with 100 bp reads. The authors processed their data as follows. SOAPnuke was used to process the reads, removing any read that contained adapters or uncalled bases, had a mean Phred below 15, or lacked an exact match to the constant primer or identifier. COPE v1.2.5 was used to merge the high-quality paired reads. Clonotypes were defined as unique nucleotide sequences and were aligned to IMGT TRB V, D and J references using MiTCR v1.1. The analysis was limited to V-J combinations with a frequency above 0.0001, which together covered more than 99% of repertoires. A TCR clonal expansion and chaos score per V-J combination was defined as the ratio of F50 clonal expansion to chaos observed in the TCRdist matrix. Features were reduced by Welch's t-statistics and random forest to over 10 V-J combinations, which fed a naive Bayes classifier. The similarity between thyroid and blood repertoires was quantified using the Morisita-Horn index. TCRdb ran its own pipeline on the public reads, namely fastp trimming at Q25 and MiXCR clone calling, and kept in-frame beta chains. CDR3 protein sequences are deduplicated, and each keeps its most common genes and DNA. TCRdb's processing, not the study's, gives the V and J calls here. The sample yields some 1.1 million distinct CDR3 sequences; 35% to 45% were counted once. Around 10% of the sample comes from the top ten.

Inclusive of the bounding cysteine and phenylalanine, the CDR3 is 13 residues long. Only the CDR3 part of the read is kept: 39 bases, read in frame from the first base. The germline V gene (reference sequence) yields LNHNV for CDR1 and YYDKDF for CDR2. General findings and caveats noted by the study authors: Among expanded thyroid clonotypes with frequency above 0.001, most also showed up in blood, which suggests that blood repertoires may reflect the thyroid immune response. In cross-validation, the 13-signature model distinguished ophthalmopathy from stable hyperthyroidism with 87.88% sensitivity and 81.08% specificity, while in the test set the corresponding values were roughly 80% and 75%. In validation, the model predicted ophthalmopathy progression with more than 55% sensitivity and roughly 72% specificity; roughly eleven predicted patients were CT-confirmed with GO in a median of approximately six months. Sample size was not predetermined statistically, and investigators were not blinded to group allocation.

Input material: peripheral blood or thyroid tissue (not recorded which). The sequence came from an adult man with Graves' hyperthyroidism. The chain uses TRBV15 and TRBJ1-2; a weak D assignment points to TRBD1 (5 bases agree). The nucleotides read TGTGCCAGCAGTTACGCCGTCGGTTGGGGCTACGCCTTC. It encodes CASSYAVGWGYAF.